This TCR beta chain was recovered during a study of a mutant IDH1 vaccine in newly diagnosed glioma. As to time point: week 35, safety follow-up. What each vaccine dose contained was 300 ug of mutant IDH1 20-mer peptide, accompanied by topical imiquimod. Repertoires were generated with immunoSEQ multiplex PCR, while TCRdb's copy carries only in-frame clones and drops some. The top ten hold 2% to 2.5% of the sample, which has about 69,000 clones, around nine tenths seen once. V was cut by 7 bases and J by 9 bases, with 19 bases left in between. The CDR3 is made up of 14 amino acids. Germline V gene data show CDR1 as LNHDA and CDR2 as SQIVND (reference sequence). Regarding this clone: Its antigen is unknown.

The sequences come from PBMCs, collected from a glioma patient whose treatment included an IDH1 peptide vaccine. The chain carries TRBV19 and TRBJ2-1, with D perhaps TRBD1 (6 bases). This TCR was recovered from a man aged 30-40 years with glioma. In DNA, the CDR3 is TGTGCCAGTACACTTTGGGGCAGGGGCGGTGAGCAGTTCTTC. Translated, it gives CASTLWGRGGEQFF.